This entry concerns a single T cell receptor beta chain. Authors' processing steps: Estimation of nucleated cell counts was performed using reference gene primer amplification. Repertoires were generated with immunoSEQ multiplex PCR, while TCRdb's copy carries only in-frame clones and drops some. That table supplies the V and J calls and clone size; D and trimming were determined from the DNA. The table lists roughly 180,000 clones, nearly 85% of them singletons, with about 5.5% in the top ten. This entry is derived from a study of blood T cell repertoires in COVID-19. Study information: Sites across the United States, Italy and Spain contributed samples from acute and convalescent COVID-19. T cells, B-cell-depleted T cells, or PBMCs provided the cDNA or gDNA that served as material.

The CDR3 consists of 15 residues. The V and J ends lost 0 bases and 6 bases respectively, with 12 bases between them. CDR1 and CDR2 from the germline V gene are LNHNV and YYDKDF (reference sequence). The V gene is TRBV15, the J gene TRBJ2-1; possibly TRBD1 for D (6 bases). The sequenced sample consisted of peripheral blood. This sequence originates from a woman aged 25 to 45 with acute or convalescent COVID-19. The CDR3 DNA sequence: TGTGCCACCAGCAGAGATCACTCCAGGGGCAATGAGCAGTTCTTC. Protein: CATSRDHSRGNEQFF.